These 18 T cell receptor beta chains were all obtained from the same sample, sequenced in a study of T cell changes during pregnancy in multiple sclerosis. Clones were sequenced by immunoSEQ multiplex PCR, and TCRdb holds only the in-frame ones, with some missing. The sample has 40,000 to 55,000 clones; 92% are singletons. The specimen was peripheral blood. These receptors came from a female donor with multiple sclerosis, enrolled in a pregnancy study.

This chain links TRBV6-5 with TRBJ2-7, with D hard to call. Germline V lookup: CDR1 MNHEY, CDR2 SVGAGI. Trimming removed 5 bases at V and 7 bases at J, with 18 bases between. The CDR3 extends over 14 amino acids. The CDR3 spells CASSPQRPIREQYF. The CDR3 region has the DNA TGTGCCAGCAGTCCGCAGAGGCCCATCCGGGAGCAGTACTTC.

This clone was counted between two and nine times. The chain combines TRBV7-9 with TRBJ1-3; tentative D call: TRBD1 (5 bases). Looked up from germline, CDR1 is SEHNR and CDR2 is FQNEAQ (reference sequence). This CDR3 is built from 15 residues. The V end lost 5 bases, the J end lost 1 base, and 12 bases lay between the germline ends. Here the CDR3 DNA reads TGTGCCAGCAGCCTGCTAGAGGGGTCTGGAAACACCATATATTTT. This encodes CASSLLEGSGNTIYF.

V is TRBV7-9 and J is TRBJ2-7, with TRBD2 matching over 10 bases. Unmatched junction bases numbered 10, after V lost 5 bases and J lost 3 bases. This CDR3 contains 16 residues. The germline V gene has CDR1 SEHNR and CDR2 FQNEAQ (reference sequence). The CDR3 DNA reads TGTGCCAGCAGCACCCAGCTAGCGGGAGTGGTCTACGAGCAGTACTTC. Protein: CASSTQLAGVVYEQYF.

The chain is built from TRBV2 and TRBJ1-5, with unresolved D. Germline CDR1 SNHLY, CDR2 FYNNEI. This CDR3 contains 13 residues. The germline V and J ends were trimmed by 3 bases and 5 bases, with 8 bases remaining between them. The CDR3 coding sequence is TGTGCCAGCAGTGATCAGGCAGATCAGCCCCAGCATTTT. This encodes CASSDQADQPQHF.

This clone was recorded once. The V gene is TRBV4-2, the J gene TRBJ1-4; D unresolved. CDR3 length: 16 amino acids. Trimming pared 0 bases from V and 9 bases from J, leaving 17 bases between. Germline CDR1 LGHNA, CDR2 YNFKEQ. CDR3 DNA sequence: TGTGCCAGCAGCCAAGAAACATCAGCGTACGAGAAAAAACTGTTTTTT. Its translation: CASSQETSAYEKKLFF.

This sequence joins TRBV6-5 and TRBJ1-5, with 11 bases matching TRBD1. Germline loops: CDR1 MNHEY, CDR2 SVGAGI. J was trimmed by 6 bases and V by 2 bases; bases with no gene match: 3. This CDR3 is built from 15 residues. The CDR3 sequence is CASSYRDRGTQPQHF. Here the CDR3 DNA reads TGTGCCAGCAGTTACAGGGACAGGGGGACTCAGCCCCAGCATTTT.

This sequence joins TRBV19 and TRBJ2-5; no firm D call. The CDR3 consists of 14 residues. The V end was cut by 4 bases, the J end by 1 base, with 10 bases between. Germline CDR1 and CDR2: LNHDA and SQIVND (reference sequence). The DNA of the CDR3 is TGTGCCAGTAGTAGACGGAATACCCAAGAGACCCAGTACTTC. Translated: CASSRRNTQETQYF. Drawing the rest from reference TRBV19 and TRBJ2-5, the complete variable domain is DGGITQSPKYLFRKEGQNVTLSCEQNLNHDAMYWYRQDPGQGLRLIYYSQIVNDFQKGDIAEGYSVSREKKESFPLTVTSAQKNPTAFYLCASSRRNTQETQYFGPGTRLLVL.

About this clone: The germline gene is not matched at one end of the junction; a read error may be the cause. CDR3 loop: CASREGIGQGNEKLFF. The CDR3 DNA reads TGTGCCAGCCGTGAGGGTATCGGCCAGGGTAATGAAAAACTGTTTTTT. The J gene is TRBJ1-4, the V gene TRBV6-4; weak D call: TRBD1 (5 bases). Germline V lookup: CDR1 MRHNA, CDR2 SNTAGT. This CDR3 contains 16 residues.

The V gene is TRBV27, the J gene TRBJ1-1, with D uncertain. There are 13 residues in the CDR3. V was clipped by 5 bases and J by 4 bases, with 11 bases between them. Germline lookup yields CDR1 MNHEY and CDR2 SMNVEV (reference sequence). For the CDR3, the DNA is TGTGCCAGCAGTACCACAAGTGGCACTGAAGCTTTCTTT. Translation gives CASSTTSGTEAFF.

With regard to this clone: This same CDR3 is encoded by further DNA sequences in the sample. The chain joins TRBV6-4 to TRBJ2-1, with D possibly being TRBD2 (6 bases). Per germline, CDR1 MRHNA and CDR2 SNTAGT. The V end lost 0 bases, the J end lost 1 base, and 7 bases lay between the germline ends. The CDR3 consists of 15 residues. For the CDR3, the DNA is TGTGCCAGCAGTGACTCAAGCGGGTCCTACAATGAGCAGTTCTTC. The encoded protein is CASSDSSGSYNEQFF.

Here the CDR3 DNA reads TGTGCTAGTGGTTTGGTACCCACTGTCTACGAGCAGTACTTC. Protein sequence: CASGLVPTVYEQYF. This sequence joins TRBV12-5 and TRBJ2-7; the D is unclear. The germline V gene encodes CDR1 LGHNT and CDR2 FRNRAP. V lost 0 bases, J lost 3 bases, and 9 bases lay in between. The CDR3 length is 14 residues. Using reference TRBV12-5 and TRBJ2-7 for the parts outside the CDR3, the full variable domain is DARVTQTPRHKVTEMGQEVTMRCQPILGHNTVFWYRQTMMQGLELLAYFRNRAPLDDSGMPKDRFSAEMPDATLATLKIQPSEPRDSAVYFCASGLVPTVYEQYFGPGTRLTVT.

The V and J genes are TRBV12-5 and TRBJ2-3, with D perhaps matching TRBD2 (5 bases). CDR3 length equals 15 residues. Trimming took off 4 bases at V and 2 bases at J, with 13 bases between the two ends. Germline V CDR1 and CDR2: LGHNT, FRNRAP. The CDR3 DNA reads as TGTGCTAGTGGTTGGGAGCGGAAGACCACAGATACGCAGTATTTT. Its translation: CASGWERKTTDTQYF.

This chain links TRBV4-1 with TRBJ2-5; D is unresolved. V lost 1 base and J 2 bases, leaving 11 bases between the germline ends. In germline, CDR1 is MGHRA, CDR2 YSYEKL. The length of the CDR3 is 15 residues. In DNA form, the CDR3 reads TGCGCCAGCAGCCAAGTCGTCAGCTCTCAAGAGACCCAGTACTTC. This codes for CASSQVVSSQETQYF.

The CDR3 here is CASSFIAGEGELFF. CDR3 DNA: TGCGCCAGCAGCTTTATCGCTGGGGAGGGGGAGCTGTTTTTT. The rearrangement uses TRBV5-1 and TRBJ2-2; D is possibly TRBD2 (5 bases). CDR3 length: 14 residues. Trimming cost V 2 bases and J 8 bases, with 13 bases left between them. Per germline, CDR1 SGHRS and CDR2 YFSETQ.

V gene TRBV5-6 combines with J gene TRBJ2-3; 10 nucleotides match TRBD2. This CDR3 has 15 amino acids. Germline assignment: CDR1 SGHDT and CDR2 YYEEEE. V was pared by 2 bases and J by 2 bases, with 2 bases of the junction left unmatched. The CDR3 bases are TGTGCCAGCAGCTTTAGCGGGAGGTCCACAGATACGCAGTATTTT. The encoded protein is CASSFSGRSTDTQYF.

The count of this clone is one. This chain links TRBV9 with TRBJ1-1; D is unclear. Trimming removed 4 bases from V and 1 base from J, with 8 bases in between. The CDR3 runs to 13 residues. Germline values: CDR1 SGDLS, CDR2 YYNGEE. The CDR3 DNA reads TGTGCCAGCAGCCCCGGTTCGAACACTGAAGCTTTCTTT. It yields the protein CASSPGSNTEAFF.

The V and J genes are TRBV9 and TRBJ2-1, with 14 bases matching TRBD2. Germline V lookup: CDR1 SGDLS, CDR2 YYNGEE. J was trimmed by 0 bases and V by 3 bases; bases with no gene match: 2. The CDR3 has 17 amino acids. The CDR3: CASSGGTSGSSYNEQFF. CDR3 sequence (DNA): TGTGCCAGCAGCGGAGGGACTAGCGGGAGCTCCTACAATGAGCAGTTCTTC.

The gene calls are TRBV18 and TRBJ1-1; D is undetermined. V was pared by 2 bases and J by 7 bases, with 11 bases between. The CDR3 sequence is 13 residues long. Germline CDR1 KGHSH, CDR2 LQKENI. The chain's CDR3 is CASSPEGFGEAFF. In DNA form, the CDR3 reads TGTGCCAGCTCACCAGAAGGATTCGGTGAAGCTTTCTTT.